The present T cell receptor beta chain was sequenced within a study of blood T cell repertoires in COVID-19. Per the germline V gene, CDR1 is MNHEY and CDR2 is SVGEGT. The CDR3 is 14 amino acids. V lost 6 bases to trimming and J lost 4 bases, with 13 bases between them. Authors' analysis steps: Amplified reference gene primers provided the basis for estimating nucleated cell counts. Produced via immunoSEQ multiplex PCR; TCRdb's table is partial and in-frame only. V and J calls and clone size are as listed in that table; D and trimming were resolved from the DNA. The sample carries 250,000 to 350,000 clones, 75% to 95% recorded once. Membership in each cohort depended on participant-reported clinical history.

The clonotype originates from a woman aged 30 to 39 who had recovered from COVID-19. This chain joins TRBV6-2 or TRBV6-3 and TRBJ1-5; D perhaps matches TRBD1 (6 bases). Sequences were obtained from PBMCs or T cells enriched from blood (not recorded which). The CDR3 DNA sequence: TGTGCCAGCAGCGCAGGGACACTTAATCAGCCCCAGCATTTT. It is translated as CASSAGTLNQPQHF.